The text below deals with one T cell receptor beta chain. Its antigen remains unidentified. This entry is derived from a study of CD8 T cells in ankylosing spondylitis. The study, taken as a whole, reports: Blood from ankylosing spondylitis patients appeared to carry a characteristic eight-variant TCR beta motif.

MiXCR was run by TCRdb on the 5' RACE reads, yielding one entry per CDR3 protein. This sample has 330,000 or so distinct CDR3 sequences, with approximately 8.2% found just once. There are 14 residues in the CDR3. Trimming cost V 3 bases and J 5 bases, with 11 bases left between them. The germline gives CDR1 LNHDA, CDR2 SQIVND (reference sequence). The source is a male donor with ankylosing spondylitis. The sequenced material came from blood, either unsorted or a sorted T cell fraction (not recorded which). The chain uses TRBV19 and TRBJ2-4, with D uncertain. The CDR3 reads CASSITAVENIQYF. CDR3 bases: TGTGCCAGTAGTATTACGGCAGTTGAAAACATTCAGTACTTC.